This paragraph reports one T cell receptor beta chain. Its antigen is as yet unknown. These data are taken from a study of T cell responses to AZD1222 COVID-19 vaccine. Measured with immunoSEQ multiplex PCR; TCRdb has only the in-frame clones, and not every one. The table shows about 110,000 clones, with roughly 89% occurring only once. Study observations and caveats: It should be noted that donors were predominantly white British and more often female, and clonal diversity was possibly underestimated. Across spike, vaccine-associated CD4 TCRs were found, dominant at 160-218 and 743-854.

This sequence was found in an adult who received the AZD1222 COVID-19 vaccine. The sequenced sample was peripheral blood, obtained 28 days after the second AZD1222 dose.

CDR3 residues: CASSTRLAGEGVEQFF. CDR3 in DNA: TGTGCCAGCAGTACCCGACTAGCGGGAGAGGGAGTTGAGCAGTTCTTC. The chain combines TRBV11-2 with TRBJ2-1, with 12 bases fitting TRBD2. V lost 6 bases to trimming and J lost 9 bases; unmatched junction nucleotides: 12. The CDR3 consists of 16 residues. Germline CDR1 is SGHAT and CDR2 is FQNNGV.